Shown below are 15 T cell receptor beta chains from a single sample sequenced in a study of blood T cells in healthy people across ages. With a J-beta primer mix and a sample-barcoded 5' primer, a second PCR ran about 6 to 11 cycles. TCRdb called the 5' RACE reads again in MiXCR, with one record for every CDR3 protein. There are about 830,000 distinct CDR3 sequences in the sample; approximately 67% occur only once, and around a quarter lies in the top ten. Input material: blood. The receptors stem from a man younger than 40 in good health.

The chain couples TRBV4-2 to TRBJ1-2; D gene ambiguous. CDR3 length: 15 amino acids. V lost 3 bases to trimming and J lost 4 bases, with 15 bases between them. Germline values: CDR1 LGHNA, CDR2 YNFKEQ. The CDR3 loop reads CASSHLSDGSYGYTF. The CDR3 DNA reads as TGTGCCAGCAGCCACCTCAGCGACGGTAGCTATGGCTACACCTTC.

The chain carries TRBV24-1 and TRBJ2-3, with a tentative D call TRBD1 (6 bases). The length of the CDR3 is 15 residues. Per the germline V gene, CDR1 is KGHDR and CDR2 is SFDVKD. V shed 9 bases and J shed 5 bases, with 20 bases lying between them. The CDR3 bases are TGTGCCACCGAAGCCGCCAGGGGTGTTGGAGATACGCAGTATTTT. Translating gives CATEAARGVGDTQYF.

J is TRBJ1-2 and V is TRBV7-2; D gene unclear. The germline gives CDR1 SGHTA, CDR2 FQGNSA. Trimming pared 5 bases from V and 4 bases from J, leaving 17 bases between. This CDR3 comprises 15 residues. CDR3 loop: CASSQNSGEAYGYTF. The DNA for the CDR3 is TGTGCCAGCAGCCAAAACTCCGGAGAGGCCTATGGCTACACCTTC.

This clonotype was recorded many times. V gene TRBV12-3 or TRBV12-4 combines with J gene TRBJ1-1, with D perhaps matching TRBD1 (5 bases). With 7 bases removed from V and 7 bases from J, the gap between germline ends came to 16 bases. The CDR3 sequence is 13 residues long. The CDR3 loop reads CASTGVGRSEAFF. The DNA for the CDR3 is TGTGCCAGCACGGGGGTGGGAAGGAGTGAAGCTTTCTTT.

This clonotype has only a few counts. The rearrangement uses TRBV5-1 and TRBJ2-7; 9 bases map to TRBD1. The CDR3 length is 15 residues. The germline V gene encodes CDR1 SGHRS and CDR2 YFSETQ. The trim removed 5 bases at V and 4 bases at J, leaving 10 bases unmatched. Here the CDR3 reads CASRPEGQGPYEQYF. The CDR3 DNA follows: TGCGCCAGCAGACCTGAAGGACAGGGGCCGTACGAGCAGTACTTC.

The CDR3 nucleotides read TGTGCCAGCAGTTACGACAGGGCCGGCAATCAGCCCCAGCATTTT. It translates to CASSYDRAGNQPQHF. The V gene is TRBV6-2 or TRBV6-3, the J gene TRBJ1-5, with 7 positions matching TRBD1. Germline V CDR1 and CDR2: MNHEY, SVGEGT. The CDR3 runs 15 residues. The V and J ends lost 2 bases and 2 bases, in that order; junction bases with no gene match: 3.

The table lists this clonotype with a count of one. The CDR3 spells CASSSGVPNQPQHF. The CDR3, as DNA: TGTGCCAGCAGTTCTGGGGTCCCCAATCAGCCCCAGCATTTT. The chain recombines TRBV27 with TRBJ1-5, with no clear D. CDR3 length: 14 residues. The germline V gene has CDR1 MNHEY and CDR2 SMNVEV (reference sequence). The V end was cut by 4 bases, the J end by 3 bases, with 10 bases between.

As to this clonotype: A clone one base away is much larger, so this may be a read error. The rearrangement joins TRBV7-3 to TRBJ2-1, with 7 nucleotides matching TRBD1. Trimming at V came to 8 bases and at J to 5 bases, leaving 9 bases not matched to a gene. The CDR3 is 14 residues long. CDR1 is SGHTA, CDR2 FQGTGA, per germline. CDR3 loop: CASGVGGAHNEQFF. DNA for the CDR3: TGTGCCAGCGGCGTAGGGGGCGCCCACAATGAGCAGTTCTTC.

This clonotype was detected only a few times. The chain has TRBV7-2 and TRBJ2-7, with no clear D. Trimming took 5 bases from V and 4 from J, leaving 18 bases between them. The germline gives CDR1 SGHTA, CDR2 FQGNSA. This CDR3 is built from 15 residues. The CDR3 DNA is TGTGCCAGCAGCCCGGTGGTGCAGCTGGCGTACGAGCAGTACTTC. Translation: CASSPVVQLAYEQYF.

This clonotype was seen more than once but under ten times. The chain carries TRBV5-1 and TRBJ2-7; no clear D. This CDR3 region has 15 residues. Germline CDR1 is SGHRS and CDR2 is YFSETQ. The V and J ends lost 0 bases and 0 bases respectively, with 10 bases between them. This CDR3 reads CASSLGERSSYEQYF. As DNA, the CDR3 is TGCGCCAGCAGCTTGGGTGAGCGAAGCTCCTACGAGCAGTACTTC.

The chain's CDR3 is CASSQTSGVNYEQYF. DNA for the CDR3: TGTGCCAGCAGCCAAACTAGCGGGGTTAACTACGAGCAGTACTTC. The gene calls are TRBV7-2 and TRBJ2-7; 10 nucleotides agree with TRBD2. Germline CDR1 SGHTA, CDR2 FQGNSA. The CDR3 sequence is 15 residues long. Trimming at V came to 5 bases and at J to 3 bases, leaving 7 bases not matched to a gene.

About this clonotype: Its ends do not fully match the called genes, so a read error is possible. CDR3 DNA sequence: TGCGGCGTTGTAACGGCGTCAGGGGAGACCCAGTACTTC. Encoded protein: CGVVTASGETQYF. The genes are TRBV29-1 and TRBJ2-7; possibly TRBD1 for D (5 bases). The J call may be wrong; the DNA end is better matched by TRBJ2-5. Germline V gene sequence: CDR1 SQVTM, CDR2 ANQGSEA. This CDR3 spans 13 amino acids.

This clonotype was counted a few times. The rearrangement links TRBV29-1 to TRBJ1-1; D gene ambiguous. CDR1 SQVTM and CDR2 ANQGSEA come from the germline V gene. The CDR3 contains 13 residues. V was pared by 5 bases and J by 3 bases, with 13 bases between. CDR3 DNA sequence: TGCAGCGTTTCAAGGAATGGGGACACTGAAGCTTTCTTT. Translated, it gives CSVSRNGDTEAFF.

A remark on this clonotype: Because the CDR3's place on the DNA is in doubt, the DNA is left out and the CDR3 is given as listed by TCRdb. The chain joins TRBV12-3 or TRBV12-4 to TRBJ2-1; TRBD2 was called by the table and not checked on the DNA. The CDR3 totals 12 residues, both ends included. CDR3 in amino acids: CASILEDNEQFF.

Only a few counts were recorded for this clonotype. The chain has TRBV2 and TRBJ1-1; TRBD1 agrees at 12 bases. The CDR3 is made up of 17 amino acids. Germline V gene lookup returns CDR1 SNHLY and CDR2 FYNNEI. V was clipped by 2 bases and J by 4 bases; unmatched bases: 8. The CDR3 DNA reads TGTGCCAGCAGTGAATTAGGGGGACAGGGGGCGATCACTGAAGCTTTCTTT. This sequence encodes CASSELGGQGAITEAFF.